The 12 T cell receptor beta chains reported below all come from one sample, sequenced in a study of T-cell memory formation after mild COVID-19. TCRdb re-called the 5' RACE reads through MiXCR, storing one row per CDR3 protein. The top ten hold roughly a fifth of the sample, which has about 340,000 distinct CDR3 sequences, approximately 15% seen once. Sequencing was performed on PBMCs or a T cell subset sorted from them (not recorded which). Receptors originate from a man between 18 and 35 years old who had mild COVID-19 (a few samples of this study predate the infection). Cell type and time point are not known.

The genes are TRBV3-1 and TRBJ1-6; no firm D call. Per the germline V gene, CDR1 is LGHDT and CDR2 is YNNKEL (reference sequence). There are 13 residues in the CDR3. Trimming took off 2 bases at V and 7 bases at J, with 6 bases between the two ends. The CDR3 here is CASSQNSNSPLHF. CDR3 coding DNA: TGTGCCAGCAGCCAAAACTCCAATTCACCCCTCCACTTT.

The chain is built from TRBV7-2 and TRBJ1-5, with D hard to call. This CDR3 comprises 13 residues. Germline assignment: CDR1 SGHTA and CDR2 FQGNSA. Trimming removed 6 bases at V and 5 bases at J, with 11 bases between. For the CDR3, the DNA is TGTGCCAGCAGTCCGCAGGAATATCAGCCCCAGCATTTT. It specifies CASSPQEYQPQHF.

The genes are TRBV27 and TRBJ1-6; TRBD1 is a possible D gene (6 bases). V lost 5 bases and J 9 bases, leaving 14 bases between the germline ends. The germline gives CDR1 MNHEY, CDR2 SMNVEV (reference sequence). The CDR3 runs 14 residues. The CDR3 reads CASSLTGMGSPLHF. The CDR3 DNA sequence: TGTGCCAGCAGTCTAACAGGGATGGGTTCACCCCTCCACTTT.

This clonotype has only a few counts. The chain links TRBV7-2 to TRBJ1-5; no clear D gene. Germline lookup yields CDR1 SGHTA and CDR2 FQGNSA. The CDR3 has 14 residues. V was clipped by 4 bases and J by 2 bases, with 9 bases between them. The CDR3 region is CASSSREGNQPQHF. DNA of the CDR3: TGTGCCAGCAGCTCACGGGAGGGCAATCAGCCCCAGCATTTT.

The chain joins TRBV19 to TRBJ2-3; 7 bases map to TRBD2. Germline CDR1 is LNHDA and CDR2 is SQIVND (reference sequence). The CDR3 is made up of 16 amino acids. The trim removed 4 bases at V and 3 bases at J, leaving 10 bases unmatched. The CDR3 reads CASSRPTRLATDTQYF. CDR3 nucleotide sequence: TGTGCCAGTAGTAGACCGACCCGACTAGCTACAGATACGCAGTATTTT. Full variable domain (missing parts from reference TRBV19 and TRBJ2-3): DGGITQSPKYLFRKEGQNVTLSCEQNLNHDAMYWYRQDPGQGLRLIYYSQIVNDFQKGDIAEGYSVSREKKESFPLTVTSAQKNPTAFYLCASSRPTRLATDTQYFGPGTRLTVL.

This clonotype came up a few times. CDR3 sequence: CASSSRGGYFDTEAFF. In DNA form, the CDR3 reads TGTGCCAGCAGCTCTCGCGGGGGATATTTCGACACTGAAGCTTTCTTT. The chain has TRBV14 and TRBJ1-1; a weak D match, TRBD1 (5 bases). V was trimmed by 5 bases and J by 3 bases, leaving 19 bases between them. The CDR3 is 16 amino acids. Per the germline V gene, CDR1 is SGHDN and CDR2 is FVKESK.

V is TRBV6-5 and J is TRBJ2-7, with unresolved D. The CDR3 has 12 residues. CDR1 is MNHEY, CDR2 SVGAGI, per germline. V lost 5 bases, J lost 5 bases, and 10 bases lay in between. CDR3 nucleotide sequence: TGTGCCAGCAGTAACCCCCCCGACGAGCAGTACGTC. Protein product: CASSNPPDEQYV.

This clonotype was recorded a few times. The chain recombines TRBV11-2 with TRBJ2-1; no clear D. With 2 bases removed from V and 7 bases from J, the gap between germline ends came to 9 bases. Germline CDR1 SGHAT, CDR2 FQNNGV. The CDR3 spans 13 residues. DNA of the CDR3: TGTGCCAGCAGCTTACCCCATTGGAATGAGCAGTTCTTC. It specifies CASSLPHWNEQFF.

V usage is TRBV6-2 or TRBV6-3 and J usage is TRBJ2-5; D ambiguous. The CDR3 sequence is 12 residues long. V dropped 8 bases and J dropped 5 bases, with 12 bases sitting between them. Germline V gene sequence: CDR1 MNHEY, CDR2 SVGEGT. The DNA for the CDR3 is TGTGCCAGCTCCGCTACGCATGAGACCCAGTACTTC. Translated, it gives CASSATHETQYF.

This clonotype was recorded a few times. V usage is TRBV6-5 and J usage is TRBJ2-2, with a weak D call TRBD1 (6 bases). Trimming removed 5 bases at V and 3 bases at J, with 13 bases between. CDR1 and CDR2 (germline): MNHEY, SVGAGI. This CDR3 spans 15 amino acids. The CDR3 bases are TGTGCCAGCAGTCACCAGGACAGCCACACCGGGGAGCTGTTTTTT. Its protein product is CASSHQDSHTGELFF.

The V and J genes are TRBV25-1 and TRBJ2-5; the D gene is possibly TRBD2 (5 bases). The CDR3 contains 14 residues. Germline CDR1 MGHDK, CDR2 SYGVNS. V was cut by 3 bases and J by 4 bases, with 12 bases left in between. The CDR3 sequence: CASSDDYDSETQYF. The CDR3 DNA reads as TGTGCCAGCAGTGACGACTACGACTCAGAGACCCAGTACTTC.

This clonotype occurred a few times. The chain couples TRBV5-1 to TRBJ2-7, with 7 bases lining up with TRBD1. V was pared by 3 bases and J by 0 bases, with 3 bases of the junction left unmatched. CDR1 SGHRS and CDR2 YFSETQ come from the germline V gene. This CDR3 spans 14 amino acids. The DNA of the CDR3 is TGCGCCAGCAGCTCCGGGGACAGCTCCTACGAGCAGTACGTC. Encoded protein: CASSSGDSSYEQYV.